The 2 T cell receptor beta chains below come from one sample, sequenced in a study of Ad26.COV2.S vaccination and SARS-CoV-2 variants. Sequenced by immunoSEQ multiplex PCR; TCRdb stores in-frame clones only, minus some. This sample has more than 150,000 clones, with roughly 85% found just once. The input for sequencing was peripheral blood, taken after recovery from COVID-19. These receptors came from a human donor who had recovered from COVID-19.

The rearrangement uses TRBV7-9 and TRBJ1-1; tentatively, D is TRBD1 (5 bases). V was clipped by 6 bases and J by 5 bases, with 16 bases between them. The CDR3 sequence is 14 residues long. Looked up from germline, CDR1 is SEHNR and CDR2 is FQNEAQ (reference sequence). The chain's CDR3 is CASRFAGGNTEAFF. The CDR3 DNA reads as TGTGCCAGCAGATTCGCGGGGGGTAATACTGAAGCTTTCTTT.

Remarks on this clone: Compared with germline, one end of the junction differs, possibly owing to a read error. The rearrangement links TRBV10-3 to TRBJ2-7; no clear D gene. The germline V gene encodes CDR1 ENHRY and CDR2 SYGVKD. The CDR3 is 14 residues long. The CDR3 loop is CAICDSTRSYEQYF. The CDR3 nucleotides are TGTGCCATCTGTGACTCGACGCGATCCTACGAGCAGTACTTC.